The present T cell receptor (beta chain) was sequenced within a study of cytomegalovirus exposure and HLA in healthy donors (dated by TCRdb to the late 2010s). Concerning the study at large: In an earlier analysis of 550 to 750 of the donors, 276 Gb of sequence data and about 110 million unique TCR beta sequences from about 179 million T cells were reported. Roughly 300 gigabases of sequencing data and 80 million or so unique TCR sequences were included in an early release covering around 600 HLA-typed donors. Of the roughly 390 genotyped donors, 81% fell in the genetic ancestry cluster associated with self-reported Caucasian donors. The study aimed to test whether signatures of past pathogen exposure could be identified by cataloging public T cell receptors. Using immunosequencing, the study profiled T cell repertoires from approximately 700 subjects and related those repertoires to cytomegalovirus serostatus. In addition to the first cohort of approximately 650 subjects, a separate validation cohort of approximately 130 different subjects was used. High-throughput TCR immunosequencing, statistical association of individual TCRs with disease status, and machine learning were combined to predict cytomegalovirus infection status. A later analysis re-examined previously published TCR beta repertoires from several hundred donors and added high-resolution HLA genotyping to investigate patterns of TCR occurrence. Rather than drawing on any new phenotypic data, the later analysis identified candidate immune exposures from TCR beta sequences and the way those sequences occurred across donors. An earlier analysis of around 540 of the donors applied high-throughput TCR beta sequencing to assess whether each TCR beta V gene segment acted as functional or pseudogenic. Alongside the repertoire data, information on donor age, sex, ethnicity and CMV serostatus was compiled. A later genetic analysis took genome-wide SNP genotypes for about 55% of the 666 donors and used that subset as a discovery cohort. Every repertoire in the discovery cohort had been generated on one and the same sequencing platform. Both class I and class II loci were covered by HLA typing, at four-digit resolution. Typing coverage differed by locus: A, B, C, DRB1 and DQB1 were typed in about 620-640 donors, DQA1 in about 500, DPA1 in 600 to 610, and DPB1 in 400 to 490. Because of strong linkage in the cohort, four or five DR-DQ haplotypes were treated as single units for association and clustering. Among around 400 genotyped donors of the cohort, an average of around 220,000 unique TCR beta nucleotide sequences was sequenced per donor, of which about 19% were non-productive. General study outcomes and caveats: A total of 150 to 200 TCR beta chains were listed by the study as associated with cytomegalovirus. CMV serostatus was the only immune exposure information available for the cohort. Only TCR beta chains were sequenced in this cohort, and the absence of alpha or paired-chain data limited detectable features. Correlated functional status among segregating V segments might be attributable to linkage disequilibrium, but an unknown experimental factor could not be ruled out. An earlier analysis of 587 of the donors showed that most TCR beta V segments appeared in productive rearrangements either about 87% or about 30% of the time, which broadly matched IMGT annotations. An association between a missense DCLRE1C variant and V-gene and J-gene trimming of TCR beta chains was found in a later genetic analysis and replicated in an independent cohort. A further reported finding was that TCR beta sequences accurately predicted the HLA-A and HLA-B alleles for most subjects in the first cohort. The classifier was reported to diagnose cytomegalovirus status with high specificity and sensitivity in both the original cohort and the validation cohort. Sequencing depth was assumed to be roughly uniform across donors in the presence/absence analyses, though that assumption may not hold. Most CMV-associated TCR beta chains appeared to be HLA-restricted in a later analysis, and the HLA associations seemed to be driven largely by CMV exposure. Because counts were too low, about 18 rarely observed V segments, including chromosome 9 orphons, were excluded from the earlier analysis of some 540 of the donors. The authors suggested that the approach could potentially be generalized to other disease states and immunological phenotypes. In a later analysis, TCR association rates were found to vary across HLA loci, with the most associated TCRs seen for DRB1 alleles and the fewest for HLA-C alleles. Several of the top co-occurrence clusters appeared to be linked to parvovirus B19, influenza, CMV and Epstein-Barr virus, according to a later analysis. The sequencing pipeline was judged likely to have produced a cluster of highly shared sequence variants as a technical artifact. Specific HLA alleles were associated with 15,000 to 20,000 TCR beta sequences at a false discovery rate of 0.05 in a later analysis. In a later analysis, HLA-associated TCR beta chains were found to be more clonally expanded and to have lower generation probabilities than equally common non-associated chains. According to a later genetic analysis, donors in an Asian-associated ancestry cluster had fewer N-insertions in productive TCRs than the approximately 650-donor mean. Across donors, most TCR sequences were observed very rarely, whereas some public TCRs were present in many individuals. When HLA alleles, especially DR and DQ, strongly co-occurred, attributing TCR associations to individual alleles was difficult. In vitro tests confirmed that a few of the cytomegalovirus-associated TCR beta chains recognize cytomegalovirus antigens. HLA typing was unavailable for some donors at each locus, so association tests used only the typed subset.

In total, 500 to 700 healthy bone marrow donors made up the cohort. At the time of sampling, every cohort member was nominally healthy, though immune exposures that went unrecorded were likely present. The donor tested CMV seronegative and was one of the 352 seronegative cohort members. A peripheral blood sample was collected from each donor, and TCR beta sequencing was performed on peripheral blood mononuclear cells. The Qiagen DNeasy Blood Extraction Kit was used to extract genomic DNA from the blood cell samples. Worth noting for this clone: Its antigen specificity is not known. Base qualities are not provided; no much larger clone lies one nucleotide away.

Library generation was performed with the immunoSEQ multiplex PCR assay. For the multiplex PCR, a mixture combining 60 forward primers for TCR Vbeta segments and 13 reverse primers for TCR Jbeta segments was used. Amplification of the CDR3 region of rearranged TCR beta genes was performed with a multiplex PCR assay on genomic DNA. The amplified TCR beta libraries were sequenced on the Illumina HiSeq System as 87-base-pair reads. As for the original processing: A later analysis counted about 76 million unique TCR beta chains across the 700 or so repertoires, and some 11 million of these chains were shared by at least two donors. Raw reads were error-corrected and collapsed into unique sequences with a nearest-neighbor algorithm that merged closely related sequences to remove PCR and sequencing errors. CDR3 sequences were aligned to IMGT reference sequences to assign V, D and J gene segments. For a sequence to be retained, a match of at least six nucleotides to both a V gene segment and a J gene segment was required. A rearrangement was called productive if the CDR3 had no stop codons and remained in frame with V and J, and every other rearrangement was called non-productive. Following IMGT convention, CDR3 was defined as the stretch from the second conserved V-encoded cysteine to the conserved J-encoded phenylalanine. In an earlier analysis of around 640 of the donors, sequences lacking an unambiguous match to a single V gene segment were excluded. An earlier analysis of some 500 of the donors classified V segments as functional when productive rearrangements were above 56.7% and as segregating when the standard deviation between donors was above 5%. A statistical classification framework was built for diagnosing cytomegalovirus status from the catalog of TCR beta chain sequences. In a later analysis, V and J genes were assigned by comparing TCR nucleotide sequences against IMGT/GENE-DB human TR gene sequences. In a later analysis, CDR3 sequences and most-parsimonious VDJ recombination scenarios were assigned using the TCRdist pipeline. In a later analysis, each TCR beta chain was defined by its CDR3 amino acid sequence together with its V-gene family, and reads without a unique V-gene family were excluded. To address suspected cross-contamination and a sequencing artifact, a later analysis removed roughly 580 highly shared, low-generation-probability nucleotide sequences. A later analysis calculated a clonal expansion index for each public chain from normalized within-repertoire ranks of inferred template counts. A later analysis computed generation probabilities with a VDJ recombination model fitted to out-of-frame rearrangements, and checked the results against IGoR. A later analysis scored TCR-TCR, TCR-HLA and TCR-CMV co-occurrence with hypergeometric tests, applying a repertoire-size bias correction to TCR pairs. False discovery rates were estimated in a later analysis by permuting HLA or CMV assignments 20 times. In a later analysis, co-occurring TCRs were grouped using DBSCAN, and TCRdist sequence similarity was added for clustering within HLA-allele-positive subsets. Repertoires with fewer than 30,000 or more than 120,000 public chains were left out of co-occurrence clustering, as were about 5 repertoires with anomalous nucleotide sharing. This is the immuneACCESS table as TCRdb keeps it, with only in-frame sequences that have V and J called. A part of the clones is gone; compared with another copy, unresolved V genes explain less than half, and the rest is unexplained. The DNA was the basis for D and trimming; V, J and clone size are from that table. In this sample the table shows just over 200,000 clones, around 80% of which occur a single time. The biggest ten clones account for about 1.7% of the sample.

The source of this sequence is a man between 45 and 60 years old in good health and CMV-seronegative. The sequencing input was PBMCs.

The CDR3 region has the sequence CASSWGPGGRPPSEQYF. The nucleotide sequence reads as follows: TGTGCCAGCAGCTGGGGTCCCGGCGGGAGGCCACCGAGCGAGCAGTACTTC. The sequence links TRBV5-5 to TRBJ2-7; 8 junctional bases match TRBD2. The germline V gene (reference sequence) specifies SGHKS as CDR1 and YYEKEE as CDR2. The germline V end is reduced by 3 bases and the J end by 6 bases; junction bases left unmatched: 17. The CDR3 covers 17 residues, taking in both the cysteine and the phenylalanine. Here the CDR3 DNA is all that survives: 51 bases in frame from base 1.